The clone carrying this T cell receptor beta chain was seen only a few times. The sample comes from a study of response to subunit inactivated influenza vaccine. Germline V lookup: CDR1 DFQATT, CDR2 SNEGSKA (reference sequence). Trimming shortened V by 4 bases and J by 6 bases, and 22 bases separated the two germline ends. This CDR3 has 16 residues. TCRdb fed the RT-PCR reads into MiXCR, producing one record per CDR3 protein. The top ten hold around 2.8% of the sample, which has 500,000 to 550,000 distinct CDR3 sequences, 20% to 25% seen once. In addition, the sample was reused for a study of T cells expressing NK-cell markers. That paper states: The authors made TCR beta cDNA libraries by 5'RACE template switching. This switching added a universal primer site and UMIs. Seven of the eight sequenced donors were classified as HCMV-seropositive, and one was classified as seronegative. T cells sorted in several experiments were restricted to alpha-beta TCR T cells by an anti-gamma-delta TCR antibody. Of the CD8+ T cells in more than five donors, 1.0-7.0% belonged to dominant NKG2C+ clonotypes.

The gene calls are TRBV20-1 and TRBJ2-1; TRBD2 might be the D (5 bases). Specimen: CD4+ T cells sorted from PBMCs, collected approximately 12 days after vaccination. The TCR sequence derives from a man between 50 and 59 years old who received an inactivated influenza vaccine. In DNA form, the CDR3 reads TGCAGTGCTATACAGTCGCAGGTCCTCAGCGGCAATGAGCAGTTCTTC. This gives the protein CSAIQSQVLSGNEQFF.